The 3 T cell receptor beta chains below all came from one sample that was sequenced in a study of blood T cell repertoires in COVID-19. Some clones are missing from TCRdb's copy, which holds only in-frame ones; the method was immunoSEQ multiplex PCR. The table includes over 150,000 clones, approximately 90% detected once. The specimen was peripheral blood. The receptor source for this set is a man over 45 with acute or convalescent COVID-19.

V gene TRBV5-4 combines with J gene TRBJ2-7; 12 nucleotides align to TRBD1. The CDR3 totals 16 residues. Germline V gives CDR1 SGHNT, CDR2 YYREEE (reference sequence). The V and J ends lost 4 bases and 3 bases, in that order; junction bases with no gene match: 8. In DNA, the CDR3 is TGTGCCAGCAGCACCCGGGGACAGGGGGCCGGCTACGAGCAGTACTTC. This translates into CASSTRGQGAGYEQYF.

The genes are TRBV28 and TRBJ2-4, with TRBD2 identical over 8 bases. After removal of 5 bases from V and 1 base from J, the junction contained 7 bases not matched to a gene. Looked up from germline, CDR1 is MDHEN and CDR2 is SYDVKM. This CDR3 is 16 amino acids long. The CDR3 spells CASSPGLALAKNIQYF. Here the CDR3 DNA reads TGTGCCAGCAGTCCCGGACTAGCCTTGGCCAAAAACATTCAGTACTTC.

J is TRBJ1-6 and V is TRBV11-1; 7 nucleotides agree with TRBD1. V trimming: 5 bases; J trimming: 3 bases; junction bases outside the gene matches: 4. The CDR3 totals 15 residues. Looked up from germline, CDR1 is SGHAT and CDR2 is FQDESV (reference sequence). In nucleotides, the CDR3 is TGTGCCAGCAGCGTACAGGGGCACTATAATTCACCCCTCCACTTT. Translating gives CASSVQGHYNSPLHF.